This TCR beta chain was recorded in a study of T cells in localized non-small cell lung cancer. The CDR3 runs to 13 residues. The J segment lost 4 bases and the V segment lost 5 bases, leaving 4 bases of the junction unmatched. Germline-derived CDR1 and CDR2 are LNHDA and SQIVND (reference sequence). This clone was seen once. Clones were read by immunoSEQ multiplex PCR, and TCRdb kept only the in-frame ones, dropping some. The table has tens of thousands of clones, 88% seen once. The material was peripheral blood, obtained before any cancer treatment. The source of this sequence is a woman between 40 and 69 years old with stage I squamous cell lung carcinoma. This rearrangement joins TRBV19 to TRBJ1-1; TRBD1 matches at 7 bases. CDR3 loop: CASSLGTVTEAFF. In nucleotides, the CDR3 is TGTGCCAGTAGTCTGGGGACAGTCACTGAAGCTTTCTTT.